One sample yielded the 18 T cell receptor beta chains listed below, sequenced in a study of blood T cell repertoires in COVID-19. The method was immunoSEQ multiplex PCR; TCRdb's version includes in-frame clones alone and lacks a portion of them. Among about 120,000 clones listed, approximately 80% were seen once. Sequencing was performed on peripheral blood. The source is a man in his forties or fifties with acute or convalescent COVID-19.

The DNA of the CDR3 is TGTGCCAGCAGCTTATTAAACTTAAGACAGCCTTCCTACGAGCAGTACTTC. Its translation: CASSLLNLRQPSYEQYF. V and J are TRBV7-9 and TRBJ2-7, with a weak D call TRBD1 (5 bases). With 2 bases removed from V and 1 base from J, the gap between germline ends came to 18 bases. CDR1 SEHNR and CDR2 FQNEAQ come from the germline V gene (reference sequence). The CDR3 loop spans 17 amino acids.

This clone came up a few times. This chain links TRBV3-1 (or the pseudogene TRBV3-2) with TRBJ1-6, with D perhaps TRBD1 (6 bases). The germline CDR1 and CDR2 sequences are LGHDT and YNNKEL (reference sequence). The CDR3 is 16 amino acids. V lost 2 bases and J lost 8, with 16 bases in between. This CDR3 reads CASSQFSGQGYSPLHF. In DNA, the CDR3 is TGTGCCAGCAGCCAATTTTCTGGTCAGGGGTATTCACCCCTCCACTTT.

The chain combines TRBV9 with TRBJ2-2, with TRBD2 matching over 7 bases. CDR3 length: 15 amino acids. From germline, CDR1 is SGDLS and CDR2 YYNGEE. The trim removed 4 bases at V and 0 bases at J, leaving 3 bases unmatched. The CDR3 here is CASSPSGTNTGELFF. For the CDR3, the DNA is TGTGCCAGCAGCCCTAGCGGAACGAACACCGGGGAGCTGTTTTTT.

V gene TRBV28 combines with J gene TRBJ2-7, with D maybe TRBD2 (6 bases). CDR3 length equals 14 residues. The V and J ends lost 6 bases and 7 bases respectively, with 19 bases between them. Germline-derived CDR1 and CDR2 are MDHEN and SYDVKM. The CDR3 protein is CASRTSGGAGEQYF. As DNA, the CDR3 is TGTGCCAGCAGGACATCCGGGGGAGCTGGGGAGCAGTACTTC.

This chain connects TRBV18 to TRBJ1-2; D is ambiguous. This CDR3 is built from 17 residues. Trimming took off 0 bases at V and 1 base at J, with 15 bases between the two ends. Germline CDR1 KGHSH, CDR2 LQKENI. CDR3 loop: CASSPPFTTQDNYGYTF. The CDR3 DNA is TGTGCCAGCTCACCACCGTTTACAACACAAGATAACTATGGCTACACCTTC.

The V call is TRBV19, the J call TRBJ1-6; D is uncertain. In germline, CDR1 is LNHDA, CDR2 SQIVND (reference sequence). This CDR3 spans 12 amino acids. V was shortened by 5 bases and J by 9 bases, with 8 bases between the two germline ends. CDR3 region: CASSLGGSPLHF. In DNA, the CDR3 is TGTGCCAGTAGTCTGGGAGGTTCACCCCTCCACTTT. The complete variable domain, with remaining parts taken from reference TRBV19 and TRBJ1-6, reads DGGITQSPKYLFRKEGQNVTLSCEQNLNHDAMYWYRQDPGQGLRLIYYSQIVNDFQKGDIAEGYSVSREKKESFPLTVTSAQKNPTAFYLCASSLGGSPLHFGNGTRLTVT.

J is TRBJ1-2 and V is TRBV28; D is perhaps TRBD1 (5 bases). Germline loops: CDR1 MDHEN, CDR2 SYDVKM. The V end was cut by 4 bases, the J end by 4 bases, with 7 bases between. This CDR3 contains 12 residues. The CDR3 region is CASSSDSYGYTF. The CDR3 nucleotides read TGTGCCAGCAGTTCAGACAGCTATGGCTACACCTTC.

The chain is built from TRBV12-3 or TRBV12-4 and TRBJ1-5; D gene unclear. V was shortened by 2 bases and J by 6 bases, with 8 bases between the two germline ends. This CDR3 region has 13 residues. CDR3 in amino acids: CASSLHERQPQHF. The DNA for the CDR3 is TGTGCCAGCAGTTTACACGAGCGTCAGCCCCAGCATTTT.

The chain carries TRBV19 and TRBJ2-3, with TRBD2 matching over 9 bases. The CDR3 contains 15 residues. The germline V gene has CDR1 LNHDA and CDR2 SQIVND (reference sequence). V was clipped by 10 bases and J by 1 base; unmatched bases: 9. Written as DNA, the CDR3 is TGTGCCACCTCCTTTAGCGGGAGTGGCACAGATACGCAGTATTTT. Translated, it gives CATSFSGSGTDTQYF.

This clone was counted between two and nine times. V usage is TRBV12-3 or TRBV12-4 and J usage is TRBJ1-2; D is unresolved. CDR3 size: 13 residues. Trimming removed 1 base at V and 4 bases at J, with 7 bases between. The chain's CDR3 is CASSLGELYGYTF. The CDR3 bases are TGTGCCAGCAGTTTAGGGGAGCTCTATGGCTACACCTTC.

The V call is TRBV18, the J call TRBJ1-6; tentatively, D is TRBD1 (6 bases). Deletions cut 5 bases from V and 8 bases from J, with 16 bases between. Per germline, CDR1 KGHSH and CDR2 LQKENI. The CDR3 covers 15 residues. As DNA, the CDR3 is TGTGCCAGCTCAGTCTTGGAGGGGGGGGATTCACCCCTCCACTTT. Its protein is CASSVLEGGDSPLHF.

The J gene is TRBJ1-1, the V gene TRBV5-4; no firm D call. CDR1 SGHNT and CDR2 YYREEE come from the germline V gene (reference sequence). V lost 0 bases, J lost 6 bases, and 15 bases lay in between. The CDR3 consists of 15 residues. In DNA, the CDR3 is TGTGCCAGCAGCTTGGCCCGCGGCCCTGGTGCTGAAGCTTTCTTT. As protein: CASSLARGPGAEAFF.

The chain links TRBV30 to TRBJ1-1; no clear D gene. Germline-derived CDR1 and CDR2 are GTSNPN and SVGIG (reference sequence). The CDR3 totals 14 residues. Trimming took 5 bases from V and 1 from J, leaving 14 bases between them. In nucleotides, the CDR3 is TGTGCCTGGTCTAAAGTCACGGGGAACACTGAAGCTTTCTTT. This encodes CAWSKVTGNTEAFF.

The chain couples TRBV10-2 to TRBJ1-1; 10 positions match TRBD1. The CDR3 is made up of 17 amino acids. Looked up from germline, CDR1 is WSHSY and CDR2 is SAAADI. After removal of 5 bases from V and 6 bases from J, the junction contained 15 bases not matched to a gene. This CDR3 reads CASSRPGQGGISAEAFF. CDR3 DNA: TGCGCCAGCAGTCGACCAGGACAGGGGGGGATTTCCGCTGAAGCTTTCTTT.

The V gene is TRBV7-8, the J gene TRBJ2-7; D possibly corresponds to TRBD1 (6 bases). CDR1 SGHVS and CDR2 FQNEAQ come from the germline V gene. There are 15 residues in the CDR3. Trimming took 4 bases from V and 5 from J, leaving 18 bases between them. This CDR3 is CASSSPLGQGHEQYF. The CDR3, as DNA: TGTGCCAGCAGCTCTCCATTGGGCCAGGGGCACGAGCAGTACTTC.

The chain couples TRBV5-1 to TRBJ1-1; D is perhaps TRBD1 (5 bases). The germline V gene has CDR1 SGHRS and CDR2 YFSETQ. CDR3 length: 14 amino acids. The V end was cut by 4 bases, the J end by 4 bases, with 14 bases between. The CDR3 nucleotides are TGCGCCAGCAGCGTGGACACCCGGGGCACTGAAGCTTTCTTT. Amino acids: CASSVDTRGTEAFF.

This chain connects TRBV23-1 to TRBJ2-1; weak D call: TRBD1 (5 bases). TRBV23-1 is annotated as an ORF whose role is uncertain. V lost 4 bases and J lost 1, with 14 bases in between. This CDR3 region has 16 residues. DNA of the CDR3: TGCGCCAGCAGTCTCTTTTCCAGGGTATCCTACAATGAGCAGTTCTTC. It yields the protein CASSLFSRVSYNEQFF.

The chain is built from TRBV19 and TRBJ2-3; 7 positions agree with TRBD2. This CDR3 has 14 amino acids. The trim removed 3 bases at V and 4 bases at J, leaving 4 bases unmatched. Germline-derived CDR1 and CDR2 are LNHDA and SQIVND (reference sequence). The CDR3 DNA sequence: TGTGCCAGTAGTATGGCGGGGGTCTCAGATACGCAGTATTTT. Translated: CASSMAGVSDTQYF.